A single sample gave rise to the 30 T cell receptor beta chains below, sequenced in a study of response to subunit inactivated influenza vaccine. One entry per CDR3 protein, called by TCRdb with MiXCR from the RT-PCR reads. The sample shows 560,000 or so distinct CDR3 sequences, approximately 7.7% of them seen only once. The sequenced sample was PBMCs from blood, obtained about 23 months after vaccination. These receptor sequences come from a man aged 50 to 69 who received an inactivated influenza vaccine.

This clonotype showed up many times. This chain uses TRBV19 with TRBJ1-1, with 8 bases aligning to TRBD1. Germline V gene lookup returns CDR1 LNHDA and CDR2 SQIVND (reference sequence). V shed 2 bases and J 6 bases; nucleotides not matched to a gene: 14. The CDR3 length is 17 residues. CDR3 region: CASSIRPGQALIPEAFF. CDR3 coding DNA: TGTGCCAGTAGTATAAGACCGGGACAGGCATTGATCCCTGAAGCTTTCTTT.

The V call is TRBV27, the J call TRBJ2-1, with D possibly being TRBD1 (5 bases). The CDR3 sequence is 13 residues long. With 2 bases removed from V and 6 bases from J, the gap between germline ends came to 8 bases. Germline assignment: CDR1 MNHEY and CDR2 SMNVEV (reference sequence). The CDR3 DNA follows: TGTGCCAGCAGTTTAGTAGGGGCCAATGAGCAGTTCTTC. Translated, it gives CASSLVGANEQFF.

This rearrangement joins TRBV20-1 to TRBJ1-2; TRBD1 aligns across 7 bases. The CDR3 runs to 14 residues. J was trimmed by 2 bases and V by 0 bases; bases with no gene match: 3. Germline lookup yields CDR1 DFQATT and CDR2 SNEGSKA (reference sequence). The CDR3 DNA sequence: TGCAGTGCTAGAGAGACAGGGACCAACTATGGCTACACCTTC. Protein: CSARETGTNYGYTF.

This clonotype has just a few counts. The chain links TRBV6-5 to TRBJ2-6; D perhaps matches TRBD2 (5 bases). Trimming took off 0 bases at V and 2 bases at J, with 11 bases between the two ends. The CDR3 totals 17 residues. Germline assignment: CDR1 MNHEY and CDR2 SVGAGI. In DNA form, the CDR3 reads TGTGCCAGCAGTTACTCGTGGGAGTGGGCTGGGGCCAACGTCCTGACTTTC. It yields the protein CASSYSWEWAGANVLTF.

The rearrangement uses TRBV12-3 or TRBV12-4 and TRBJ1-5, with a tentative D call TRBD1 (5 bases). V lost 3 bases and J lost 2, with 20 bases in between. The CDR3 loop spans 18 amino acids. The CDR3: CASSFGTGVDKGNQPQHF. The DNA for the CDR3 is TGTGCCAGCAGTTTTGGTACGGGGGTTGACAAGGGCAATCAGCCCCAGCATTTT.

In this sample, this clonotype turned up a few times. This chain connects TRBV20-1 to TRBJ2-1; the D gene is possibly TRBD2 (7 bases). Trimming shortened V by 6 bases and J by 5 bases, and 17 bases separated the two germline ends. The CDR3 has 14 amino acids. Germline V gene sequence: CDR1 DFQATT, CDR2 SNEGSKA (reference sequence). The CDR3, as DNA: TGCAGTGCCATATGGGGGGGCACGGACAATGAGCAGTTCTTC. Its translation: CSAIWGGTDNEQFF.

This clonotype came up a few times. This chain's CDR3 is CASGQGTNTGELFF. In nucleotides, the CDR3 is TGTGCCAGCGGACAGGGGACGAACACCGGGGAGCTGTTTTTT. The chain couples TRBV9 to TRBJ2-2, with 9 nucleotides matching TRBD1. The germline gives CDR1 SGDLS, CDR2 YYNGEE. V lost 7 bases and J lost 0; bases outside the gene matches: 1. The CDR3 totals 14 residues.

J is TRBJ2-7 and V is TRBV20-1, with D perhaps TRBD2 (6 bases). The V and J ends lost 0 bases and 0 bases respectively, with 15 bases between them. Germline V lookup: CDR1 DFQATT, CDR2 SNEGSKA (reference sequence). This CDR3 is 16 amino acids long. DNA for the CDR3: TGCAGTGCTAGAGATTCGCTCGGGAGCCTCTCCTACGAGCAGTACTTC. Encoded protein: CSARDSLGSLSYEQYF.

This clonotype was seen a few times. The V and J genes are TRBV29-1 and TRBJ2-7, with 10 bases that match TRBD1. The J segment lost 3 bases and the V segment lost 8 bases, leaving 7 bases of the junction unmatched. CDR1 and CDR2 from the germline V gene are SQVTM and ANQGSEA. This CDR3 is 13 amino acids long. In DNA, the CDR3 is TGCAGCACTAGAGGGACAGGGGACTACGAGCAGTACTTC. Its translation: CSTRGTGDYEQYF.

This clonotype was counted at least ten times. The rearrangement links TRBV12-3 or TRBV12-4 to TRBJ2-5; D tentatively fits TRBD1 or TRBD2 (6 bases each). The CDR3 has 14 amino acids. The ends were cut back, 3 bases at V and 8 bases at J, with 16 bases in the middle. The CDR3 bases are TGTGCCAGCAGTTTTGGTCCGGGGGCCGCCACCCAGTACTTC. This gives the protein CASSFGPGAATQYF.

This clonotype appeared many times. This chain connects TRBV6-5 to TRBJ2-1; D unclear. The CDR3 is made up of 10 amino acids. V dropped 2 bases and J dropped 10 bases, with 3 bases sitting between them. Germline assignment: CDR1 MNHEY and CDR2 SVGAGI. The CDR3, as DNA: TGTGCCAGCAGTTACCCGGAGCAGTTCTTC. Its protein product is CASSYPEQFF.

The chain is built from TRBV6-1 and TRBJ1-4; a possible D gene is TRBD1 (6 bases). The CDR3 runs to 16 residues. The germline V gene has CDR1 MNHNS and CDR2 SASEGT. Trimming took 5 bases from V and 4 from J, leaving 17 bases between them. The CDR3 sequence: CASSPVRQASNEKLFF. The CDR3 DNA is TGTGCCAGCAGTCCCGTCCGACAGGCCAGTAATGAAAAACTGTTTTTT.

This clonotype has a handful of counts. The chain joins TRBV25-1 to TRBJ2-1, with TRBD2 identical over 11 bases. Germline CDR1 and CDR2: MGHDK and SYGVNS. This CDR3 region has 15 residues. Trimming at V came to 4 bases and at J to 9 bases, leaving 8 bases not matched to a gene. For the CDR3, the DNA is TGTGCCAGCAGTGGCCGACTAGCGGGGTTAGGTGAGCAGTTCTTC. Protein sequence: CASSGRLAGLGEQFF.

This rearrangement joins TRBV20-1 to TRBJ1-2; D gene uncertain. Trimming cost V 0 bases and J 6 bases, with 14 bases left between them. This CDR3 comprises 14 residues. From germline, CDR1 is DFQATT and CDR2 SNEGSKA (reference sequence). The CDR3 loop reads CSARDRVGRNGYTF. CDR3 nucleotides: TGCAGTGCTAGAGATCGAGTGGGCAGGAATGGCTACACCTTC.

The chain employs TRBV19 and TRBJ2-1; 8 nucleotides match TRBD2. The CDR3 sequence is 14 residues long. Germline-derived CDR1 and CDR2 are LNHDA and SQIVND (reference sequence). J gave up 5 bases and V 7 bases, and 7 bases lay outside the gene matches. CDR3 amino acids: CASTLSGIDNEQFF. CDR3 nucleotide sequence: TGTGCCAGTACCCTTAGCGGGATCGACAATGAGCAGTTCTTC. Combining the CDR3 with reference TRBV19 and TRBJ2-1 gives the whole variable domain DGGITQSPKYLFRKEGQNVTLSCEQNLNHDAMYWYRQDPGQGLRLIYYSQIVNDFQKGDIAEGYSVSREKKESFPLTVTSAQKNPTAFYLCASTLSGIDNEQFFGPGTRLTVL.

The V and J genes are TRBV6-5 and TRBJ2-3; no definite D call. Germline loops: CDR1 MNHEY, CDR2 SVGAGI. V lost 0 bases, J lost 0 bases, and 7 bases lay in between. The CDR3 covers 15 residues. The CDR3 coding sequence is TGTGCCAGCAGTTACTCTGGTGCTAGCACAGATACGCAGTATTTT. This gives the protein CASSYSGASTDTQYF.

This clonotype was observed many times. The chain links TRBV20-1 to TRBJ2-5; D gene unclear. Trimming shortened V by 0 bases and J by 1 base, and 15 bases separated the two germline ends. The CDR3 contains 16 residues. Germline CDR1 and CDR2: DFQATT and SNEGSKA (reference sequence). The CDR3 DNA reads TGCAGTGCTAGAGATTTGCAGGCCCTCCGCCAAGAGACCCAGTACTTC. Encoded protein: CSARDLQALRQETQYF.

The chain combines TRBV5-1 with TRBJ2-3; TRBD2 aligns across 8 bases. The V gene's germline CDR1 is SGHRS and CDR2 YFSETQ. The junction had 9 bases not matched to a gene; V was cut back by 4 bases and J by 2 bases. The CDR3 is 16 residues long. In nucleotides, the CDR3 is TGCGCCAGCAGCCCAATACTAGCGGAAAACACAGATACGCAGTATTTT. It codes for CASSPILAENTDTQYF.

The gene calls are TRBV4-3 and TRBJ2-3; 7 bases agree with TRBD1. The CDR3 is 16 amino acids. Germline lookup yields CDR1 LGHNA and CDR2 YSLEER. V gave up 1 base and J gave up 4 bases; unmatched junction bases: 8. The CDR3 region has the DNA TGCGCCAGCAGCCAAGTGAGAGGGGGCGGATCAGATACGCAGTATTTT. It is translated as CASSQVRGGGSDTQYF.

This clonotype was found a few times. This rearrangement joins TRBV7-2 to TRBJ2-1; D unclear. The CDR3 loop spans 13 amino acids. V shed 2 bases and J shed 8 bases, with 10 bases lying between them. Germline CDR1 reads SGHTA; CDR2 reads FQGNSA. For the CDR3, the DNA is TGTGCCAGCAGCTTAAAGAAAAGTTATGAGCAGTTCTTC. This sequence encodes CASSLKKSYEQFF.

V gene TRBV10-3 combines with J gene TRBJ2-5; 7 bases agree with TRBD1. The germline CDR1 and CDR2 sequences are ENHRY and SYGVKD. The CDR3 is made up of 13 amino acids. Trimming removed 2 bases from V and 5 bases from J; junction bases left unmatched: 2. The chain's CDR3 is CAISEGRGETQYF. As DNA, the CDR3 is TGTGCCATCAGTGAGGGCAGGGGGGAGACCCAGTACTTC.

The J gene is TRBJ2-7, the V gene TRBV5-5; 7 bases are a match to TRBD1. This CDR3 is built from 14 residues. CDR1 is SGHKS and CDR2 is YYEKEE in the germline V gene (reference sequence). J lost 4 bases, V lost 3 bases, and 7 bases had no gene match. CDR3 loop: CASSSYGQAYEQYF. CDR3 coding DNA: TGTGCCAGCAGCTCCTACGGACAGGCGTACGAGCAGTACTTC.

In its sample, this clonotype was seen many times. This chain links TRBV12-3 or TRBV12-4 with TRBJ2-3; tentative D call: TRBD2 (7 bases). The V and J ends lost 6 bases and 8 bases respectively, with 15 bases between them. The CDR3 runs 13 residues. The CDR3 coding sequence is TGTGCCAGCAGCAAAAGAGGGGGGGGTACGCAGTATTTT. Translated, it gives CASSKRGGGTQYF.

This clonotype showed up many times. The chain joins TRBV29-1 to TRBJ2-5; TRBD1 is a possible D gene (5 bases). Trimming removed 6 bases at V and 1 base at J, with 9 bases between. CDR1 is SQVTM, CDR2 ANQGSEA, per germline. The CDR3 sequence is 12 residues long. Written as DNA, the CDR3 is TGCAGCGTGGTCGACAGCCAAGAGACCCAGTACTTC. It encodes CSVVDSQETQYF.

This clonotype has a handful of counts. The chain employs TRBV7-2 and TRBJ2-5, with D perhaps TRBD1 or TRBD2 (6 bases each). The CDR3 sequence is 14 residues long. The germline V gene encodes CDR1 SGHTA and CDR2 FQGNSA. V was pared by 3 bases and J by 0 bases, with 8 bases between. The CDR3 reads CASSFGGHQETQYF. As DNA, the CDR3 is TGTGCCAGCAGCTTCGGGGGCCACCAAGAGACCCAGTACTTC.

This clonotype was seen more than once but under ten times. The genes are TRBV30 and TRBJ2-1, with TRBD2 identical over 13 bases. Germline V CDR1 and CDR2: GTSNPN, SVGIG (reference sequence). The CDR3 is 19 residues long. The J segment lost 4 bases and the V segment lost 0 bases, leaving 12 bases of the junction unmatched. The CDR3 nucleotides read TGTGCCTGGAGTGTCCTACGGCCGACTAGCGGGAGGCCGTACAATGAGCAGTTCTTC. Protein product: CAWSVLRPTSGRPYNEQFF.

This clonotype has a count of ten or more. The chain employs TRBV12-3 or TRBV12-4 and TRBJ2-1; maybe TRBD1 (6 bases). Trimming took off 6 bases at V and 0 bases at J, with 12 bases between the two ends. CDR3 length: 15 amino acids. CDR3 DNA sequence: TGTGCCAGCAGGACCCAGGGGTCCTCCTACAATGAGCAGTTCTTC. Protein: CASRTQGSSYNEQFF.

This clonotype was found many times. V is TRBV5-6 and J is TRBJ2-3, with a tentative D call TRBD2 (7 bases). CDR1 and CDR2 (germline): SGHDT, YYEEEE. This CDR3 is built from 17 residues. With 4 bases removed from V and 10 bases from J, the gap between germline ends came to 28 bases. This CDR3 reads CASSTRGGAFHMGSQYF. Written as DNA, the CDR3 is TGTGCCAGCAGCACGAGAGGGGGGGCCTTTCATATGGGTTCGCAGTATTTT.

The chain couples TRBV5-1 to TRBJ1-1, with D perhaps matching TRBD1 (6 bases). The CDR3 covers 13 residues. Trimming pared 5 bases from V and 4 bases from J, leaving 12 bases between. Germline CDR1 reads SGHRS; CDR2 reads YFSETQ. The CDR3 coding sequence is TGCGCCAGCAGTGAGGGGGGAGGCACTGAAGCTTTCTTT. Its protein is CASSEGGGTEAFF.

This clonotype was detected ten times or more. In DNA form, the CDR3 reads TGTGCCATCAGTGGGCAGGGACCCGTTCGAGTCAACTATGGCTACACCTTC. The encoded protein is CAISGQGPVRVNYGYTF. This chain uses TRBV10-3 with TRBJ1-2, with D perhaps TRBD1 (5 bases). Trimming stripped 4 bases from V and 2 bases from J, with 20 bases between. Germline V gene lookup returns CDR1 ENHRY and CDR2 SYGVKD. The CDR3 sequence is 17 residues long.